This T cell receptor (beta chain) was captured in a study of blood T cells in healthy people across ages. With a J-beta primer mix and a sample-barcoded 5' primer, a second PCR ran about 7 to 11 cycles. TCRdb fed the 5' RACE reads into MiXCR, producing one record per CDR3 protein. The sample holds roughly 1 million distinct CDR3 sequences, approximately 25% seen once. Germline CDR1 KGHDR, CDR2 SFDVKD. The CDR3 contains 14 residues. The V gene lost 3 bases and the J gene lost 5 bases, with 10 bases spanning the gap. The same specimen was also included in a second study, on T cells of mothers and their children.

The chain couples TRBV24-1 to TRBJ2-1; tentatively, D is TRBD1 or TRBD2 (5 bases each). The sample taken for sequencing was blood. The receptor was isolated from a girl aged 2-10 years in good health. The CDR3 is CATSDPWGNNEQFF. The CDR3 DNA is TGTGCCACCAGTGATCCCTGGGGGAACAATGAGCAGTTCTTC.